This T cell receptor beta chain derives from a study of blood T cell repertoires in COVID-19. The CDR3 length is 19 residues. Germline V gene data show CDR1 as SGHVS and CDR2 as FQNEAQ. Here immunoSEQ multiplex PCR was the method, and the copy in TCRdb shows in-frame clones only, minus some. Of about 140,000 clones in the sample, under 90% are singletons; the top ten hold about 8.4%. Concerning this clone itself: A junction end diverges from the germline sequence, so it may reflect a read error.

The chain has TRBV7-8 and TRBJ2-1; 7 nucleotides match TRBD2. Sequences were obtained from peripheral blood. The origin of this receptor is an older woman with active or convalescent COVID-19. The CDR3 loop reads CASSLAQRGAVPPNNEQFF. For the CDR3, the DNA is TGTGCCAGCAGCCTAGCCCAGCGGGGCGCCGTCCCCCCTAACAATGAGCAGTTCTTC. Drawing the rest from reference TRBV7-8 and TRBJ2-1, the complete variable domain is GAGVSQSPRYKVAKRGQDVALRCDPISGHVSLFWYQQALGQGPEFLTYFQNEAQLDKSGLPSDRFFAERPEGSVSTLKIQRTQQEDSAVYLCASSLAQRGAVPPNNEQFFGPGTRLTVL.